The 30 T cell receptor beta chains below all came from one sample that was sequenced in a study of beta chain features in type 1 diabetes. The study's findings and limits: TCRB CDR3s were moderately but significantly shorter in Type 1 diabetes patients in all four CD4+ subsets.

The sequenced template was cDNA made from the entire isolated RNA. Libraries were prepared by immunoSEQ multiplex PCR; TCRdb keeps only in-frame clonotypes and omits some of them. This table has around 300,000 clones, over 14% appearing once. Their antigens remain unidentified. Material for sequencing was naive CD4+ T cells from blood. Receptors were obtained from a man aged 18 to 30 with type 1 diabetes.

This clone was observed a few times. The chain carries TRBV6-5 and TRBJ2-5, with a possible D match to TRBD1 (5 bases). V shed 5 bases and J shed 4 bases, with 14 bases lying between them. Germline CDR1 and CDR2: MNHEY and SVGAGI. The length of the CDR3 is 14 residues. This CDR3 reads CASSPLRVGETQYF. DNA of the CDR3: TGTGCCAGCAGTCCACTCAGGGTAGGAGAGACCCAGTACTTC.

J is TRBJ2-2 and V is TRBV29-1; D ambiguous. The CDR3 covers 14 residues. The V gene's germline CDR1 is SQVTM and CDR2 ANQGSEA. The V end was cut by 4 bases, the J end by 4 bases, with 13 bases between. This CDR3 reads CSVGSPLGTGELFF. The DNA for the CDR3 is TGCAGCGTTGGGAGCCCGCTGGGCACCGGGGAGCTGTTTTTT.

This clone has just a few counts. The chain couples TRBV29-1 to TRBJ2-4; weak D call: TRBD2 (5 bases). Germline V gene sequence: CDR1 SQVTM, CDR2 ANQGSEA. V lost 3 bases and J 0 bases, leaving 9 bases between the germline ends. This CDR3 region has 14 residues. The CDR3 bases are TGCAGCGTTGAGCAGCGGCTAGCCAAAAACATTCAGTACTTC. It yields the protein CSVEQRLAKNIQYF.

This clone was seen a few times. The chain carries TRBV25-1 and TRBJ1-4; possibly TRBD1 for D (6 bases). CDR1 is MGHDK, CDR2 SYGVNS, per germline. The CDR3 extends over 17 amino acids. The V end was cut by 5 bases, the J end by 8 bases, with 24 bases between. The CDR3 sequence is CASSRPKPRGAGEKLFF. Written as DNA, the CDR3 is TGTGCCAGCAGTCGCCCTAAGCCCCGGGGGGCGGGAGAAAAACTGTTTTTT. Filled out from reference TRBV25-1 and TRBJ1-4, the complete variable domain reads EADIYQTPRYLVIGTGKKITLECSQTMGHDKMYWYQQDPGMELHLIHYSYGVNSTEKGDLSSESTVSRIRTEHFPLTLESARPSHTSQYLCASSRPKPRGAGEKLFFGSGTQLSVL.

This sequence joins TRBV7-2 and TRBJ2-1, with D tentatively TRBD2 (5 bases). The ends were cut back, 5 bases at V and 10 bases at J, with 18 bases in the middle. The germline V gene encodes CDR1 SGHTA and CDR2 FQGNSA. This CDR3 region has 14 residues. The CDR3 region is CASSRGGRLKEQFF. The CDR3 DNA is TGTGCCAGCAGCCGAGGAGGTAGGCTAAAAGAGCAGTTCTTC.

In its sample, this clone was seen a few times. The chain links TRBV9 to TRBJ1-4; D is possibly TRBD1 (6 bases). This CDR3 spans 15 amino acids. The V end was cut by 2 bases, the J end by 8 bases, with 16 bases between. Germline CDR1 and CDR2: SGDLS and YYNGEE. CDR3 amino acids: CASSVGANGQEKLFF. The CDR3 nucleotides are TGTGCCAGCAGCGTTGGGGCAAACGGACAGGAAAAACTGTTTTTT. Based on the CDR3 plus reference TRBV9 and TRBJ1-4, the full variable domain is DSGVTQTPKHLITATGQRVTLRCSPRSGDLSVYWYQQSLDQGLQFLIQYYNGEERAKGNILERFSAQQFPDLHSELNLSSLELGDSALYFCASSVGANGQEKLFFGSGTQLSVL.

This clone showed up just a few times. The rearrangement uses TRBV12-5 and TRBJ1-1; a weak D match, TRBD1 (5 bases). CDR1 and CDR2 (germline): LGHNT, FRNRAP. V was pared by 4 bases and J by 0 bases, with 12 bases between. The CDR3 is 15 amino acids. The CDR3 protein is CASGSLGGVNTEAFF. The DNA of the CDR3 is TGTGCTAGTGGTTCGCTGGGGGGTGTGAACACTGAAGCTTTCTTT.

This clone was seen more than once but under ten times. The chain carries TRBV7-9 and TRBJ1-4; 8 bases fit TRBD1. Germline V gene sequence: CDR1 SEHNR, CDR2 FQNEAQ (reference sequence). Trimming removed 4 bases from V and 8 bases from J; junction bases left unmatched: 9. This CDR3 contains 15 residues. CDR3 coding DNA: TGTGCCAGCAGCTCATGGGACAGGCTTATCGAAAAACTGTTTTTT. Its protein product is CASSSWDRLIEKLFF.

The chain is built from TRBV7-9 and TRBJ2-7; 9 bases are a match to TRBD2. The CDR3 runs to 17 residues. V lost 0 bases to trimming and J lost 3 bases; unmatched junction nucleotides: 9. Germline loops: CDR1 SEHNR, CDR2 FQNEAQ (reference sequence). DNA for the CDR3: TGTGCCAGCAGCTTAGCTCTTTTAGCGGGAGCGGGCTACGAGCAGTACTTC. Protein product: CASSLALLAGAGYEQYF.

The V and J genes are TRBV27 and TRBJ2-7; weak D call: TRBD1 (6 bases). The CDR3 runs 14 residues. From germline, CDR1 is MNHEY and CDR2 SMNVEV (reference sequence). The ends were cut back, 6 bases at V and 2 bases at J, with 14 bases in the middle. The CDR3 protein is CASSPRTEPYEQYF. CDR3 nucleotides: TGTGCCAGCAGCCCCAGGACAGAGCCCTACGAGCAGTACTTC.

A few counts support this clone. The V and J genes are TRBV4-3 and TRBJ1-4; a possible D gene is TRBD1 (6 bases). CDR3 length: 15 amino acids. Trimming pared 2 bases from V and 10 bases from J, leaving 17 bases between. Germline V CDR1 and CDR2: LGHNA, YSLEER. In DNA, the CDR3 is TGCGCCAGCAGCCAACACCCCCAGACAGGAGGAAAACTGTTTTTT. As protein: CASSQHPQTGGKLFF.

This chain connects TRBV28 to TRBJ1-1; 7 bases are a match to TRBD1. The V segment lost 10 bases and the J segment 3 bases; nucleotides outside the gene matches: 5. CDR3 size: 12 residues. From germline, CDR1 is MDHEN and CDR2 SYDVKM. The CDR3 here is CATLRGYTEAFF. The DNA of the CDR3 is TGTGCCACACTCAGGGGGTACACTGAAGCTTTCTTT.

Notes on this clone: Other DNA sequences in this sample translate to the same CDR3. This rearrangement joins TRBV7-2 to TRBJ2-5, with 8 bases matching TRBD2. V lost 5 bases, J lost 3 bases, and 2 bases stayed unmatched. CDR1 is SGHTA, CDR2 FQGNSA, per germline. The CDR3 contains 13 residues. In DNA form, the CDR3 reads TGTGCCAGCAGCCCCGGGGGGGAAGAGACCCAGTACTTC. The encoded protein is CASSPGGEETQYF.

The rearrangement links TRBV15 to TRBJ2-1; tentatively, D is TRBD1 (5 bases). The V end was cut by 1 base, the J end by 7 bases, with 14 bases between. The CDR3 has 15 residues. CDR1 LNHNV and CDR2 YYDKDF come from the germline V gene (reference sequence). The CDR3 DNA is TGTGCCACCAGCAGAGTGGCAGGGTCTCCGAATGAGCAGTTCTTC. This translates into CATSRVAGSPNEQFF.

This clone was detected only a few times. This sequence joins TRBV13 and TRBJ2-3, with D possibly TRBD2 on 7 matching bases. Germline V lookup: CDR1 PRHDT, CDR2 FYEKMQ (reference sequence). The ends were cut back, 4 bases at V and 1 base at J, with 12 bases in the middle. CDR3 size: 15 residues. CDR3: CASSSFGGRTDTQYF. The CDR3 DNA follows: TGTGCCAGCAGCTCGTTCGGGGGGCGCACAGATACGCAGTATTTT.

This clone was counted only a few times. The chain uses TRBV5-1 and TRBJ2-1, with D perhaps matching TRBD2 (6 bases). V lost 3 bases and J 9 bases, leaving 13 bases between the germline ends. This CDR3 is built from 13 residues. Germline CDR1 and CDR2: SGHRS and YFSETQ. The CDR3 spells CASSSSVPGEQFF. As DNA, the CDR3 is TGCGCCAGCAGCTCTAGCGTCCCCGGTGAGCAGTTCTTC.

The chain joins TRBV6-6 to TRBJ2-3; 8 bases line up with TRBD2. The CDR3 runs to 14 residues. Per germline, CDR1 MNHNY and CDR2 SVGAGI (reference sequence). The ends lost 0 bases at V and 6 bases at J; junction bases unmatched: 2. The DNA for the CDR3 is TGTGCCAGCAGTTACTCAGCGGGGGAGGATACGCAGTATTTT. Translated, it gives CASSYSAGEDTQYF.

V gene TRBV30 combines with J gene TRBJ2-7, with TRBD1 identical over 9 bases. The CDR3 runs to 13 residues. CDR1 is GTSNPN and CDR2 is SVGIG in the germline V gene (reference sequence). J gave up 6 bases and V 2 bases, and 5 bases lay outside the gene matches. The CDR3 protein is CAWSKGTGPEQYF. The CDR3 region has the DNA TGTGCCTGGAGTAAAGGGACAGGGCCCGAGCAGTACTTC.

The chain employs TRBV19 and TRBJ1-1; D is possibly TRBD1 (5 bases). V lost 3 bases and J lost 4, with 9 bases in between. CDR1 is LNHDA, CDR2 SQIVND, per germline (reference sequence). This CDR3 is built from 13 residues. CDR3 coding DNA: TGTGCCAGTAGTATCATCGGGGGCACTGAAGCTTTCTTT. It codes for CASSIIGGTEAFF.

The genes are TRBV5-1 and TRBJ2-3; 11 bases line up with TRBD2. The V gene's germline CDR1 is SGHRS and CDR2 YFSETQ. The CDR3 has 16 amino acids. V shed 4 bases and J 0 bases; nucleotides not matched to a gene: 4. The CDR3 region is CASSAGLAGSTDTQYF. CDR3 in DNA: TGCGCCAGCAGCGCTGGACTAGCGGGCAGCACAGATACGCAGTATTTT.

J is TRBJ2-3 and V is TRBV15, with D hard to call. Germline lookup yields CDR1 LNHNV and CDR2 YYDKDF (reference sequence). V lost 0 bases to trimming and J lost 4 bases, with 8 bases between them. CDR3 size: 14 residues. CDR3 residues: CATSRDTTADTQYF. The CDR3 region has the DNA TGTGCCACCAGCAGAGATACTACCGCAGATACGCAGTATTTT.

This clone has only one observation. The rearrangement joins TRBV18 to TRBJ1-2; D perhaps matches TRBD1 (6 bases). Trimming took off 5 bases at V and 14 bases at J, with 15 bases between the two ends. Germline assignment: CDR1 KGHSH and CDR2 LQKENI. This CDR3 spans 11 amino acids. The chain's CDR3 is CASSEGTLPTF. CDR3 bases: TGTGCCAGCTCAGAAGGGACACTACCTACCTTC.

This clone was seen more than once but under ten times. The chain couples TRBV28 to TRBJ2-7; D is perhaps TRBD2 (5 bases). V was cut by 11 bases and J by 1 base, with 12 bases left in between. Germline V gene sequence: CDR1 MDHEN, CDR2 SYDVKM. This CDR3 is 12 amino acids long. The CDR3 is CACGRRSYEQYF. The CDR3 DNA reads TGTGCCTGCGGGCGCCGATCCTACGAGCAGTACTTC.

This clone turned up a few times. The chain combines TRBV29-1 with TRBJ1-2, with D possibly being TRBD1 (6 bases). The CDR3 loop spans 13 amino acids. CDR1 and CDR2 (germline): SQVTM, ANQGSEA. V was pared by 4 bases and J by 7 bases, with 16 bases between. CDR3: CSVVGGGGAGYTF. CDR3 nucleotides: TGCAGCGTTGTGGGGGGGGGCGGAGCTGGCTACACCTTC.

This chain joins TRBV27 and TRBJ2-7; 7 bases agree with TRBD1. Germline V gene data show CDR1 as MNHEY and CDR2 as SMNVEV (reference sequence). The CDR3 extends over 14 amino acids. The J segment lost 3 bases and the V segment lost 5 bases, leaving 7 bases of the junction unmatched. CDR3 amino acids: CASSRRQGLYEQYF. In DNA form, the CDR3 reads TGTGCCAGCAGTAGGCGACAGGGCCTCTACGAGCAGTACTTC.

Only a few counts were recorded for this clone. V usage is TRBV9 and J usage is TRBJ2-3; TRBD1 matches at 9 bases. CDR1 SGDLS and CDR2 YYNGEE come from the germline V gene. With V trimmed by 3 bases and J by 2 bases, 4 bases remained unmatched. The CDR3 totals 15 residues. In nucleotides, the CDR3 is TGTGCCAGCAGCGCCAGACAGGGGGACACAGATACGCAGTATTTT. It encodes CASSARQGDTDTQYF. Full variable domain (remainder filled in from reference TRBV9 and TRBJ2-3): DSGVTQTPKHLITATGQRVTLRCSPRSGDLSVYWYQQSLDQGLQFLIQYYNGEERAKGNILERFSAQQFPDLHSELNLSSLELGDSALYFCASSARQGDTDTQYFGPGTRLTVL.

The J gene is TRBJ2-2, the V gene TRBV14; D may match TRBD1 or TRBD2 (6 bases each). The length of the CDR3 is 15 residues. V lost 8 bases and J 1 base, leaving 14 bases between the germline ends. CDR1 is SGHDN and CDR2 is FVKESK in the germline V gene. The CDR3 DNA reads TGTGCCAGCCGCCGGGGGCCCTTGAACACCGGGGAGCTGTTTTTT. Protein: CASRRGPLNTGELFF.

The chain has TRBV27 and TRBJ2-4; a possible D gene is TRBD2 (5 bases). Trimming removed 4 bases from V and 12 bases from J, with 10 bases in between. In germline, CDR1 is MNHEY, CDR2 SMNVEV (reference sequence). There are 11 residues in the CDR3. In DNA, the CDR3 is TGTGCCAGCAGTTCAGGACTTTATCAGTACTTC. The encoded protein is CASSSGLYQYF.

This clone was detected a few times. This sequence joins TRBV18 and TRBJ1-5, with 8 bases matching TRBD1. The CDR3 spans 14 residues. V lost 5 bases, J lost 6 bases, and 6 bases stayed unmatched. Germline V gene lookup returns CDR1 KGHSH and CDR2 LQKENI. CDR3 in DNA: TGTGCCAGCTCATCTGGACAGGGTGCTCAGCCCCAGCATTTT. Protein sequence: CASSSGQGAQPQHF.

This clone was seen a few times. V gene TRBV30 combines with J gene TRBJ2-3; 7 bases are shared with TRBD1. Per germline, CDR1 GTSNPN and CDR2 SVGIG (reference sequence). The ends lost 4 bases at V and 6 bases at J; junction bases unmatched: 1. The CDR3 consists of 11 residues. CDR3 nucleotides: TGTGCCTGGACACAGGGGGATACGCAGTATTTT. Protein sequence: CAWTQGDTQYF.